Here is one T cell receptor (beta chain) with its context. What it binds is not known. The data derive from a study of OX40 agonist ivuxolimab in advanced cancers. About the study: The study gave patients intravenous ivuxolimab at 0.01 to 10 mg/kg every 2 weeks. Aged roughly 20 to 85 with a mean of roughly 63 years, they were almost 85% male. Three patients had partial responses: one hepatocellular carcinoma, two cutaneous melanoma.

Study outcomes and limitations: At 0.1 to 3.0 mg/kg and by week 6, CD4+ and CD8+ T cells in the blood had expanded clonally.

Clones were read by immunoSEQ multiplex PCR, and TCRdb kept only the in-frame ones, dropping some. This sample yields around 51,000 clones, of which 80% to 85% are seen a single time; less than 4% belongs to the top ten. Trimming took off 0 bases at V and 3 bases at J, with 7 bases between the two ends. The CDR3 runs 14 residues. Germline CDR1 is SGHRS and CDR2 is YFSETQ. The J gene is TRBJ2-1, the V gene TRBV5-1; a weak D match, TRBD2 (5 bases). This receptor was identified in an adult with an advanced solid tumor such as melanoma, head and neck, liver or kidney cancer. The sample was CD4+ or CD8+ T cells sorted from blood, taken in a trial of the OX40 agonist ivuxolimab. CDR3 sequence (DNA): TGCGCCAGCAGCTTGGTCGGGATCTACAATGAGCAGTTCTTC. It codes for CASSLVGIYNEQFF. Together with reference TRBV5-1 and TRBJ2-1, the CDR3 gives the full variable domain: KAGVTQTPRYLIKTRGQQVTLSCSPISGHRSVSWYQQTPGQGLQFLFEYFSETQRNKGNFPGRFSGRQFSNSRSEMNVSTLELGDSALYLCASSLVGIYNEQFFGPGTRLTVL.